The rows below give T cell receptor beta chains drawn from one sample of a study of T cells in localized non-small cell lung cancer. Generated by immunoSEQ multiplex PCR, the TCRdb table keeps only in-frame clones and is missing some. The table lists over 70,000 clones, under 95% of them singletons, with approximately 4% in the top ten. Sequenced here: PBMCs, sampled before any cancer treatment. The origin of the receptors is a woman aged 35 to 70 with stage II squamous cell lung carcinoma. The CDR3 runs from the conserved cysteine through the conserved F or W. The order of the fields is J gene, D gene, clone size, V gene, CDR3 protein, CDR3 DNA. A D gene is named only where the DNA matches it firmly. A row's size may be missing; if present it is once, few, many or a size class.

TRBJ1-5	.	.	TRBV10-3	CAIRTGIGQPQHF	TGTGCCATCAGGACGGGAATCGGCCAGCCCCAGCATTTT
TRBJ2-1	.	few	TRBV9	CASSVGALTSSYNEQFF	TGTGCCAGCAGCGTAGGGGCTCTAACGAGCTCCTACAATGAGCAGTTCTTC
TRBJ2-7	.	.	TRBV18	CASSPRQGGGYEQYF	TGTGCCAGCTCACCACGGCAGGGCGGAGGCTACGAGCAGTACTTC
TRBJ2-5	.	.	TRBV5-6	CASSLVRASRETQYF	TGTGCCAGCAGCTTGGTTAGGGCTAGTCGAGAGACCCAGTACTTC
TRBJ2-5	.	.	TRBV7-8	CASSSARGEGGETQYF	TGTGCCAGCAGCTCTGCGAGGGGCGAAGGGGGAGAGACCCAGTACTTC
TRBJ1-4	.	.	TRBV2	CASSRVRDNEKLFF	TGTGCCAGCTCTAGGGTACGGGATAATGAAAAACTGTTTTTT
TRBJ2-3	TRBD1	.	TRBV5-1	CASSFQGARTDTQYF	TGCGCCAGCAGCTTTCAGGGGGCGAGGACAGATACGCAGTATTTT
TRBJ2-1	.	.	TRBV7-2	CASRKDLSSYNEQFF	TGTGCCAGCAGGAAGGACTTGAGCTCCTACAATGAGCAGTTCTTC
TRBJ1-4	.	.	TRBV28	CASSFGWGKGGNEKLFF	TGTGCCAGCAGTTTCGGATGGGGAAAGGGGGGTAATGAAAAACTGTTTTTT
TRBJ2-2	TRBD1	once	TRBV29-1	CSVALTGAGGELFF	TGCAGCGTGGCCCTGACAGGGGCGGGCGGGGAGCTGTTTTTT
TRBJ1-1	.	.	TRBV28	CASSPKTGEAFF	TGTGCCAGCAGTCCAAAGACAGGCGAAGCTTTCTTT
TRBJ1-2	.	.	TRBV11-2	CASSSFGTSSYTF	TGTGCCAGCAGCTCTTTCGGGACTTCAAGCTACACCTTC
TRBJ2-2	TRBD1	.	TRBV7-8	CASSFGAGGSTGELFF	TGTGCCAGCAGCTTTGGGGCAGGGGGTAGCACCGGGGAGCTGTTTTTT
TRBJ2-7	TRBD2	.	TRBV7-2	CASSPTSGRYEQYF	TGTGCCAGCAGCCCAACTAGCGGGAGGTACGAGCAGTACTTC
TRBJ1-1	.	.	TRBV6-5	CASNNRVASEAFF	TGTGCCAGCAATAACCGGGTGGCCAGTGAAGCTTTCTTT
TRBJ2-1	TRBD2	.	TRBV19	CASSSRGGNEQFF	TGTGCCAGTAGTTCGCGGGGGGGCAATGAGCAGTTCTTC
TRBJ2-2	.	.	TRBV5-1	CASSTGGLLQGSGELFF	TGCGCCAGCAGCACTGGAGGGCTATTACAGGGATCCGGGGAGCTGTTTTTT
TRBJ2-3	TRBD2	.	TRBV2	CASSGTSGTTDTQYF	TGTGCCAGCAGCGGGACTAGCGGAACCACAGATACGCAGTATTTT
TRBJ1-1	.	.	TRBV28	CASSLVGNTEAFF	TGTGCCAGCAGTTTAGTGGGGAACACTGAAGCTTTCTTT
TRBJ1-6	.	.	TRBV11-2	CASSFDRNNSPLHF	TGTGCCAGCAGCTTTGACAGAAATAATTCACCCCTCCACTTT
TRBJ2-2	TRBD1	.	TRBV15	CATSRDGRPGQIGTGELFF	TGTGCCACCAGCAGAGATGGCAGGCCGGGACAGATCGGCACCGGGGAGCTGTTTTTT
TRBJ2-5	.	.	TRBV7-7	CASSPDSIGRGTQYF	TGTGCCAGCAGCCCGGACTCCATTGGGCGTGGGACCCAGTACTTC
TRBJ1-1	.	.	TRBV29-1	CSVASPGEAFF	TGCAGCGTTGCGTCTCCAGGGGAAGCTTTCTTT
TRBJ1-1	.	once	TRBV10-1	CASSGGRDDGPEAFF	TGCGCCAGCAGTGGGGGTCGAGATGACGGCCCTGAAGCTTTCTTT
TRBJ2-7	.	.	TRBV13	CASSAPANSYEQYF	TGTGCCAGCAGCGCCCCGGCTAACTCCTACGAGCAGTACTTC
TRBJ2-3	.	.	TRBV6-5	CASSYRERASTDTQYF	TGTGCCAGCAGTTACCGAGAGCGGGCTAGCACAGATACGCAGTATTTT
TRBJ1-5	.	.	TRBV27	CASSPGPFMGINQPQHF	TGTGCCAGCAGCCCGGGCCCTTTCATGGGGATTAATCAGCCCCAGCATTTT
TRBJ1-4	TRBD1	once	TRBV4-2	CASSPKIETGNEKLFF	TGTGCCAGCAGCCCCAAGATAGAGACAGGGAATGAAAAACTGTTTTTT
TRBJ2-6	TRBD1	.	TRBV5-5	CASSLIGTGTGANVLTF	TGTGCCAGCAGCTTGATCGGGACAGGGACCGGGGCCAACGTCCTGACTTTC
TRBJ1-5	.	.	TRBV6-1	CASSGGQSWDNQPQHF	TGTGCCAGCAGTGGGGGACAAAGTTGGGACAATCAGCCCCAGCATTTT
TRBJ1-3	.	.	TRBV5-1	CASSLDWMGNTIYF	TGCGCCAGCAGCTTAGACTGGATGGGAAACACCATATATTTT
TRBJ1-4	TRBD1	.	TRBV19	CASSLRTGKLFF	TGTGCCAGTAGTCTACGGACAGGGAAACTGTTTTTT
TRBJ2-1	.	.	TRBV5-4	CASSLLGGLGNEQFF	TGTGCCAGCAGCTTGTTAGGGGGTTTGGGGAATGAGCAGTTCTTC
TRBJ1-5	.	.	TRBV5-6	CASSYGNYQPQHF	TGTGCCAGCAGCTACGGGAATTATCAGCCCCAGCATTTT
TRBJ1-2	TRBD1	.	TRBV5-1	CASRFGQGNYGYTF	TGCGCCAGCAGGTTTGGACAGGGGAACTATGGCTACACCTTC
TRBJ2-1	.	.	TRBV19	CASNSGNSYNEQFF	TGTGCCAGTAATTCGGGGAATTCCTACAATGAGCAGTTCTTC
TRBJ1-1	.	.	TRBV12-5	CASGLGPGTNTEAFF	TGTGCTAGTGGTTTGGGCCCGGGGACGAACACTGAAGCTTTCTTT
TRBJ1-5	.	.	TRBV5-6	CASSNAREGGNQPQHF	TGTGCCAGCAGCAACGCCAGGGAAGGAGGCAATCAGCCCCAGCATTTT
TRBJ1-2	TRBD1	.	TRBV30	CAWRTGTGPLGYTF	TGTGCCTGGAGAACCGGGACAGGGCCCCTTGGCTACACCTTC
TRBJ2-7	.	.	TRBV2	CASSVGSSYEQYF	TGTGCCAGCAGTGTCGGGAGCTCCTACGAGCAGTACTTC
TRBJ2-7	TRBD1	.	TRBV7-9	CASSVSGTAYEQYF	TGTGCCAGCAGCGTTTCCGGGACAGCCTACGAGCAGTACTTC
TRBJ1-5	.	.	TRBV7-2	CASSLGGNVGNQPQHF	TGTGCCAGCAGCTTGGGGGGGAACGTGGGCAATCAGCCCCAGCATTTT
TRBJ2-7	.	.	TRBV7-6	CASSLEGHPLSEQYF	TGTGCCAGCAGCTTAGAGGGACACCCTTTGAGCGAGCAGTACTTC
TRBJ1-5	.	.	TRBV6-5	CASSYLRDSNQPQHF	TGTGCCAGCAGTTACCTACGGGATAGCAATCAGCCCCAGCATTTT